This T cell receptor beta chain was captured by sequencing in a study of CD8+CD57+ T cells in acquired aplastic anemia. On the study more broadly: Each DNA sample taken from sorted CD4+ and CD8+ cells came to 3 to 3.5 ug on average. Study-wide results and limits: Overlap between patients and controls comprised about 28 CD8+ CDR3 sequences.

Sequencing was done on patients that had shown CD8+CD57+ cell expansion by flow cytometry. When blood sampling took place, the patients had received no therapy. Genomic DNA constituted the template upon which TCR beta VDJ and CDR3 profiling was performed. Each CDR3 protein gets one entry after TCRdb re-called the reads with MiXCR. The table lists under 500,000 distinct CDR3 sequences, about a third of them singletons. This clonotype occurred many times. Antigen specificity is unknown. Sequencing used sorted CD4+, CD8+, or CD8+CD57+ T cells (not recorded which) from PBMCs. The TCR comes from a human donor with aplastic anemia.

The CDR3 DNA reads TGTGCCAGTAGCCCTGAGGTAGCGGGGTACTACGAGCAGTACTTC. Residues: CASSPEVAGYYEQYF. The V and J genes are TRBV19 and TRBJ2-7, with 8 nucleotides matching TRBD2. This CDR3 is built from 15 residues. J lost 3 bases, V lost 6 bases, and 10 bases had no gene match. Germline V CDR1 and CDR2: LNHDA, SQIVND (reference sequence).